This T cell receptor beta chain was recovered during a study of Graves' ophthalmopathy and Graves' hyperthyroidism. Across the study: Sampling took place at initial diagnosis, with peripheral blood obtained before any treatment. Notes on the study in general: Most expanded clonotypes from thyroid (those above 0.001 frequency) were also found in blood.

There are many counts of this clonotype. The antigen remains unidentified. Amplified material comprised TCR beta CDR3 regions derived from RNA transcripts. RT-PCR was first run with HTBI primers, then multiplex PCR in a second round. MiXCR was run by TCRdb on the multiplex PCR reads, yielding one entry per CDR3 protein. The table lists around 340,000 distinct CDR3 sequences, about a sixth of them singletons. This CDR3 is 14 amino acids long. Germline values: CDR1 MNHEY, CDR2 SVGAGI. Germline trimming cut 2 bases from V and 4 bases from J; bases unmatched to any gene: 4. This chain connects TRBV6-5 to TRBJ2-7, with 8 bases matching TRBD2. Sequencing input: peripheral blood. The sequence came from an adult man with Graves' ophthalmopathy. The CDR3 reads CASSYTGLAYEQYF. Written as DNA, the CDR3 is TGTGCCAGCAGTTACACCGGACTAGCTTACGAGCAGTACTTC.